This TCR beta chain derives from a study of cytomegalovirus exposure and HLA in healthy donors. Study conclusions and caveats: Accurate prediction of HLA-A and HLA-B alleles (for most subjects) was reportedly achieved from TCR beta sequences.

As to this clone: No antigen is known for it.

The PCR ran on 60 Vbeta and 13 Jbeta primers. Libraries were prepared by immunoSEQ multiplex PCR; TCRdb keeps only in-frame clonotypes and omits some of them. The sample has 90,000 to 130,000 clones; approximately 70% are singletons. The germline V and J ends were trimmed by 2 bases and 3 bases, with 17 bases remaining between them. Germline lookup yields CDR1 SGHNT and CDR2 YYREEE (reference sequence). The CDR3 covers 16 residues. The origin of this receptor is a woman aged 25 to 39 in good health and CMV-seronegative. The chain has TRBV5-4 and TRBJ1-2; unclear D gene. The sequenced sample was PBMCs. The CDR3 loop reads CASSFFRVGRDYGYTF. The DNA of the CDR3 is TGTGCCAGCAGCTTTTTCCGGGTTGGTCGGGACTATGGCTACACCTTC.